These T cell receptor beta chains were read from a single sample in a study of blood T cell repertoires in COVID-19. Libraries were prepared by immunoSEQ multiplex PCR; TCRdb keeps only in-frame clonotypes and omits some of them. The table shows some 210,000 clones, with 65% to 90% occurring only once. Material: PBMCs or T cells enriched from blood (not recorded which). These receptors originate from a woman between 45 and 60 years old with acute COVID-19. Both conserved end residues are part of each CDR3. A D gene is named only where the DNA matches it firmly. Not all rows give a size; the values are once, few, many and, for expanded clones, a class.

clone_size d_call j_call v_call cdr3_aa cdr3_nt
few - TRBJ1-1 TRBV20-1 CSPSAEAFF TGCAGCCCGAGCGCTGAAGCTTTCTTT
once TRBD2 TRBJ2-3 TRBV5-1 CASSPGGLAGSTDTQYF TGCGCCAGCAGCCCGGGGGGACTAGCGGGGTCCACAGATACGCAGTATTTT
- TRBD2 TRBJ2-1 TRBV5-6 CASSLAGLAGNEQFF TGTGCCAGCAGCTTGGCGGGACTAGCGGGGAATGAGCAGTTCTTC
- - TRBJ1-1 TRBV4-1 CASSQENGDTEAFF TGCGCCAGCAGCCAAGAAAACGGGGACACTGAAGCTTTCTTT
- TRBD2 TRBJ2-1 TRBV19 CASSIQGLAGVSEQFF TGTGCCAGTAGTATCCAGGGACTAGCGGGAGTTAGTGAGCAGTTCTTC
- TRBD2 TRBJ2-5 TRBV7-2 CASSLQREYWETQYF TGTGCCAGCAGCTTACAGCGGGAATACTGGGAGACCCAGTACTTC
- TRBD1 TRBJ1-2 TRBV5-1 CASSLAGGGNYGYTF TGCGCCAGCAGCTTGGCAGGGGGCGGTAACTATGGCTACACCTTC
- - TRBJ2-2 TRBV2 CASSESGANTGELFF TGTGCCAGCAGTGAGTCAGGGGCGAACACCGGGGAGCTGTTTTTT
- - TRBJ1-5 TRBV7-8 CASTPGPGDQPQHF TGTGCCAGCACCCCGGGCCCCGGGGATCAGCCCCAGCATTTT
- - TRBJ2-5 TRBV5-1 CASSTPGLRTQETQYF TGCGCCAGCAGCACCCCGGGACTCCGAACCCAAGAGACCCAGTACTTC
once - TRBJ2-7 TRBV5-1 CASSSGTVDYEQYF TGCGCCAGCAGCTCCGGGACTGTTGACTACGAGCAGTACTTC
once - TRBJ2-7 TRBV9 CASSAGESYEQYF TGTGCCAGCAGCGCGGGAGAGTCCTACGAGCAGTACTTC
- - TRBJ2-1 TRBV29-1 CSVTRDTEQFF TGCAGCGTTACTAGGGACACTGAGCAGTTCTTC